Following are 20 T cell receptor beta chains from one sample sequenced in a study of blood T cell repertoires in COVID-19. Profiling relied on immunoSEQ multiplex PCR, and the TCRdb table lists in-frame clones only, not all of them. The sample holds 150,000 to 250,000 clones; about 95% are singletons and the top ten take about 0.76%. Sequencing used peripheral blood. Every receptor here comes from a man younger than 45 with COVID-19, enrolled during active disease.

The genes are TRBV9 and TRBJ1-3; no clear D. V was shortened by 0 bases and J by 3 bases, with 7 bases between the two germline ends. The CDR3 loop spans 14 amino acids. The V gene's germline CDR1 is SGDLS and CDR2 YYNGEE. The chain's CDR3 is CASSVASLGNTIYF. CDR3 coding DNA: TGTGCCAGCAGCGTAGCCAGTCTTGGAAACACCATATATTTT. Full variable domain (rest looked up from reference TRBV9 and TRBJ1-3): DSGVTQTPKHLITATGQRVTLRCSPRSGDLSVYWYQQSLDQGLQFLIQYYNGEERAKGNILERFSAQQFPDLHSELNLSSLELGDSALYFCASSVASLGNTIYFGEGSWLTVV.

Here the CDR3 DNA reads TGTGCCAGCAGTTTAGTGGGACTTCGTTCCACCGGGGAGCTGTTTTTT. Translation: CASSLVGLRSTGELFF. This sequence joins TRBV27 and TRBJ2-2; TRBD2 might be the D (6 bases). The CDR3 is 16 amino acids. Germline V gene lookup returns CDR1 MNHEY and CDR2 SMNVEV (reference sequence). V was cut by 2 bases and J by 4 bases, with 14 bases left in between.

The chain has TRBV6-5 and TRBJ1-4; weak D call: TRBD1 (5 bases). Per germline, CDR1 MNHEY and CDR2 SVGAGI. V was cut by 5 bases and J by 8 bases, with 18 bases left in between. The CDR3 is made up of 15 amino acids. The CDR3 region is CASSPLVGGGEKLFF. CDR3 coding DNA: TGTGCCAGCAGTCCCCTCGTGGGCGGGGGAGAAAAACTGTTTTTT.

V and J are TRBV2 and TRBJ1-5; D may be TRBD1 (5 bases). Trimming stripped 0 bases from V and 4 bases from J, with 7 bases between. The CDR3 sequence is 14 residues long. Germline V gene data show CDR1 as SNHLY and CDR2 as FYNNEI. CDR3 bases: TGTGCCAGCAGTGAAGCCGGGGGTAATCAGCCCCAGCATTTT. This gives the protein CASSEAGGNQPQHF.

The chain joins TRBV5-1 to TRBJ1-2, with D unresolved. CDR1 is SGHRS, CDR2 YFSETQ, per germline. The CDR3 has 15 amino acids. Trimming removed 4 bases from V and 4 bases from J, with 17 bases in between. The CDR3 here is CASSPAEGNGYGYTF. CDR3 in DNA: TGCGCCAGCAGCCCGGCGGAGGGCAACGGCTATGGCTACACCTTC.

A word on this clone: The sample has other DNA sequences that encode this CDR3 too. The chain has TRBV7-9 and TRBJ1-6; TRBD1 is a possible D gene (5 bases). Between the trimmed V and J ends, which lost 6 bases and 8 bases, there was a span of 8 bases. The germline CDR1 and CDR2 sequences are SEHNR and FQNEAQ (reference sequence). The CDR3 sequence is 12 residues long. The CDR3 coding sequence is TGTGCCAGCAGTCAAGGGGATTCACCCCTCCACTTT. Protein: CASSQGDSPLHF.

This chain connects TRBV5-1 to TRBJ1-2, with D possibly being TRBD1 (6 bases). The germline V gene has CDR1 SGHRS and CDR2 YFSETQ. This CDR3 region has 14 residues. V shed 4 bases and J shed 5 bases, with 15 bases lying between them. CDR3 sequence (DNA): TGCGCCAGCAGCCCGCTGACAGGCGGGTATGGCTACACCTTC. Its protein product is CASSPLTGGYGYTF. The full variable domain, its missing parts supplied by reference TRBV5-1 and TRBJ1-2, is KAGVTQTPRYLIKTRGQQVTLSCSPISGHRSVSWYQQTPGQGLQFLFEYFSETQRNKGNFPGRFSGRQFSNSRSEMNVSTLELGDSALYLCASSPLTGGYGYTFGSGTRLTVV.

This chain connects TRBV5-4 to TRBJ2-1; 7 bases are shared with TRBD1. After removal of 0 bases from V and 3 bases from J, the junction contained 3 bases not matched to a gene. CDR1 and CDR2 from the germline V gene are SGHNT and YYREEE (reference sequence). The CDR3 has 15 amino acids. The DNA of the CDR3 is TGTGCCAGCAGCTTGGGACAGGGAATCTACAATGAGCAGTTCTTC. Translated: CASSLGQGIYNEQFF.

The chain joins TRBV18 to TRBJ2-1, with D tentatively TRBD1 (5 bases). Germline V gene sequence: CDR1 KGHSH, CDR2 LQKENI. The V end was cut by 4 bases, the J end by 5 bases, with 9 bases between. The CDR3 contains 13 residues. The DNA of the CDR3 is TGTGCCAGCTCACAGGGGCCAAACAATGAGCAGTTCTTC. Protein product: CASSQGPNNEQFF.

CDR3 protein: CASSPRLAGVAGELFF. CDR3 DNA sequence: TGTGCCAGCAGCCCCCGACTAGCGGGGGTGGCCGGGGAGCTGTTTTTT. The chain couples TRBV5-6 to TRBJ2-2; 12 nucleotides agree with TRBD2. The CDR3 covers 16 residues. Germline V lookup: CDR1 SGHDT, CDR2 YYEEEE. The V segment lost 4 bases and the J segment 6 bases; nucleotides outside the gene matches: 7.

The CDR3 is CASSMVQGQAYF. As DNA, the CDR3 is TGTGCCAGTAGTATGGTTCAGGGACAGGCGTATTTT. The chain couples TRBV19 to TRBJ2-3; 8 nucleotides match TRBD1. This CDR3 spans 12 amino acids. Unmatched junction bases numbered 7, after V lost 3 bases and J lost 14 bases. Germline assignment: CDR1 LNHDA and CDR2 SQIVND (reference sequence).

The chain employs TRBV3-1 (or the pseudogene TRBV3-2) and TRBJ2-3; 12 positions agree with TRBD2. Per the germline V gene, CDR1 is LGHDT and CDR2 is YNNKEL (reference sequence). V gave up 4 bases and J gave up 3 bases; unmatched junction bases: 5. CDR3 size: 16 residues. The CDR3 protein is CASSPQGLAGTDTQYF. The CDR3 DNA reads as TGTGCCAGCAGCCCCCAAGGACTAGCGGGGACAGATACGCAGTATTTT.

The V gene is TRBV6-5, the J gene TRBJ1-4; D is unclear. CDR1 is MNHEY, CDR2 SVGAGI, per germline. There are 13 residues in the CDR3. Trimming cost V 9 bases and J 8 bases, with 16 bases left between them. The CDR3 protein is CASAVWANEKLFF. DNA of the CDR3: TGTGCCAGTGCAGTATGGGCGAACGAAAAACTGTTTTTT.

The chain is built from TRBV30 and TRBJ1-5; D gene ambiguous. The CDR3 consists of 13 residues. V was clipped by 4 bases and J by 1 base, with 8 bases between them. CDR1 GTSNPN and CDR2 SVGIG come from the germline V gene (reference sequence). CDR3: CAWNPGSNQPQHF. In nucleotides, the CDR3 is TGTGCCTGGAATCCGGGGAGCAATCAGCCCCAGCATTTT.

The CDR3 protein is CASSLRIAGRQGRNEQFF. DNA for the CDR3: TGTGCCAGCAGTTTGAGAATAGCGGGGAGGCAGGGGCGAAATGAGCAGTTCTTC. This sequence joins TRBV27 and TRBJ2-1, with 8 bases aligning to TRBD2. With V trimmed by 3 bases and J by 7 bases, 17 bases remained unmatched. In germline, CDR1 is MNHEY, CDR2 SMNVEV (reference sequence). The CDR3 runs 18 residues.

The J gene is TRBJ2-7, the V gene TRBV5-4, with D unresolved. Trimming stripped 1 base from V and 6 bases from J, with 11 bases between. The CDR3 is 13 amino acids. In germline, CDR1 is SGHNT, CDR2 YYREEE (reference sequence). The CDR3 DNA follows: TGTGCCAGCAGCTTGCCGTATTTCCGCGAGCAGTACTTC. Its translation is CASSLPYFREQYF.

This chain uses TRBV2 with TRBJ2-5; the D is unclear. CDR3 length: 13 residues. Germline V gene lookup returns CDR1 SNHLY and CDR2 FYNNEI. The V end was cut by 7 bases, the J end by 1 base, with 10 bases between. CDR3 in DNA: TGTGCCAGCAAACCAGTACCCCAAGAGACCCAGTACTTC. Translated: CASKPVPQETQYF.

The CDR3 sequence is CASSQRSDRGGNSPLHF. DNA for the CDR3: TGCGCCAGCAGCCAGAGATCGGACAGGGGCGGTAATTCACCCCTCCACTTT. The rearrangement links TRBV4-1 to TRBJ1-6; 9 positions agree with TRBD1. This CDR3 has 17 amino acids. Germline V gene data show CDR1 as MGHRA and CDR2 as YSYEKL. Unmatched junction bases numbered 9, after V lost 3 bases and J lost 6 bases.

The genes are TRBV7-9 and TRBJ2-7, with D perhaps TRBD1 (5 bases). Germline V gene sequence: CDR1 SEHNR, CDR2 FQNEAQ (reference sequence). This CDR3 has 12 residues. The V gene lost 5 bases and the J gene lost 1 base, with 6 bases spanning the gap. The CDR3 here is CASSPGSYEQYF. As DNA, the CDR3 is TGTGCCAGCAGCCCAGGGTCCTACGAGCAGTACTTC. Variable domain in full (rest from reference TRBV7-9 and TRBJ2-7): DTGVSQNPRHKITKRGQNVTFRCDPISEHNRLYWYRQTLGQGPEFLTYFQNEAQLEKSRLLSDRFSAERPKGSFSTLEIQRTEQGDSAMYLCASSPGSYEQYFGPGTRLTVT.

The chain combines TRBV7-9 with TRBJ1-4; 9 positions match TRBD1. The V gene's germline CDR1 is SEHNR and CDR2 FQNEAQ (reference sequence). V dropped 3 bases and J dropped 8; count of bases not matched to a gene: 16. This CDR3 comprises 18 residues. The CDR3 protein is CASSFPRDRDRWVEKLFF. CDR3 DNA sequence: TGTGCCAGCAGCTTTCCCCGGGACAGGGACCGGTGGGTAGAAAAACTGTTTTTT. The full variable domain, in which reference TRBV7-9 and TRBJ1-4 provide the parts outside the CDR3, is DTGVSQNPRHKITKRGQNVTFRCDPISEHNRLYWYRQTLGQGPEFLTYFQNEAQLEKSRLLSDRFSAERPKGSFSTLEIQRTEQGDSAMYLCASSFPRDRDRWVEKLFFGSGTQLSVL.